This TCR beta chain was found in a study of blood T cell repertoires in COVID-19. Study-wide background: Sites in the United States, Italy and Spain provided acute and convalescent COVID-19 samples. PBMCs, B-cell-depleted T cells, or T cells were the source of the cDNA or gDNA that made up the material.

Source study methods: From reference gene primer amplification, estimates of nucleated cell counts were derived. TCRdb's table, derived via immunoSEQ multiplex PCR, lists solely in-frame clones and lacks some. The DNA gave D and trimming, while V, J and clone size come from that table. The sample consists of some 350,000 clones, about 87% of them appearing once. Cohort 3 recovery required two negative PCRs, clearance, or symptom resolution. Trimming left V 4 bases short and J 0 bases short, with 11 bases between. CDR3 size: 15 residues. Germline lookup yields CDR1 SGHDT and CDR2 YYEEEE. The origin of this receptor is a man aged 30 to 39 who had recovered from COVID-19. The sequenced sample consisted of PBMCs or T cells enriched from blood (not recorded which). The V gene is TRBV5-6, the J gene TRBJ1-3; possibly TRBD1 for D (5 bases). For the CDR3, the DNA is TGTGCCAGCAGCACGACAGAGACCTCTGGAAACACCATATATTTT. Encoded protein: CASSTTETSGNTIYF.